Each of the 9 T cell receptor beta chains below was sequenced from the same sample in a study of blood T cell repertoires in COVID-19. Sequenced by immunoSEQ multiplex PCR; TCRdb stores in-frame clones only, minus some. There are approximately 90,000 clones in the sample; 70% to 90% occur only once, and roughly 1.2% lies in the top ten. The sample was peripheral blood. The source is a man older than 75 with active or convalescent COVID-19.

CDR3 protein: CASSPRGAPNYGYTF. For the CDR3, the DNA is TGTGCCAGCAGTCCCCGGGGAGCTCCTAACTATGGCTACACCTTC. The rearrangement links TRBV27 to TRBJ1-2, with no clear D. The CDR3 is 15 residues long. Germline CDR1 reads MNHEY; CDR2 reads SMNVEV (reference sequence). Between the trimmed V and J ends, which lost 5 bases and 0 bases, there was a span of 13 bases.

The chain employs TRBV5-6 and TRBJ2-7, with D possibly TRBD2 on 6 matching bases. The CDR3 has 14 residues. Trimming removed 7 bases at V and 1 base at J, with 15 bases between. Germline V gene data show CDR1 as SGHDT and CDR2 as YYEEEE. CDR3 protein: CASALGRTSYEQYF. CDR3 DNA sequence: TGTGCCAGCGCGCTGGGGAGGACATCCTACGAGCAGTACTTC.

The chain carries TRBV4-1 and TRBJ2-1, with D tentatively TRBD2 (5 bases). The ends were cut back, 1 base at V and 4 bases at J, with 14 bases in the middle. In germline, CDR1 is MGHRA, CDR2 YSYEKL. The CDR3 is 16 residues long. The CDR3 bases are TGCGCCAGCAGCCAAGTACATGTCACGGGATACAATGAGCAGTTCTTC. Its translation: CASSQVHVTGYNEQFF.

CDR3 bases: TGTGCCAGCAGTGAAGTCAGAAGCTCTGGGGCCAACGTCCTGACTTTC. Protein product: CASSEVRSSGANVLTF. The chain carries TRBV2 and TRBJ2-6; D unclear. This CDR3 is 16 amino acids long. CDR1 is SNHLY, CDR2 FYNNEI, per germline. Trimming removed 1 base at V and 0 bases at J, with 7 bases between.

The rearrangement links TRBV5-1 to TRBJ1-4; D call uncertain. The CDR3 contains 15 residues. CDR1 is SGHRS and CDR2 is YFSETQ in the germline V gene. Trimming shortened V by 1 base and J by 8 bases, and 15 bases separated the two germline ends. This chain's CDR3 is CASSLMGGPGEKLFF. In nucleotides, the CDR3 is TGCGCCAGCAGCTTGATGGGAGGGCCGGGGGAAAAACTGTTTTTT.

The gene calls are TRBV28 and TRBJ1-5; 7 positions match TRBD1. V was clipped by 6 bases and J by 3 bases; unmatched bases: 14. This CDR3 comprises 17 residues. From germline, CDR1 is MDHEN and CDR2 SYDVKM. The CDR3 nucleotides are TGTGCCAGCAGAGGTCAGGGGGGTGGTGGAAACAATCAGCCCCAGCATTTT. As protein: CASRGQGGGGNNQPQHF.

This sequence joins TRBV19 and TRBJ1-1; a possible D gene is TRBD1 (6 bases). Trimming stripped 5 bases from V and 5 bases from J, with 12 bases between. This CDR3 is built from 13 residues. CDR1 and CDR2 (germline): LNHDA, SQIVND (reference sequence). CDR3 region: CASSPHQGTEAFF. As DNA, the CDR3 is TGTGCCAGTAGTCCCCACCAGGGGACTGAAGCTTTCTTT.

The chain has TRBV6-5 and TRBJ2-1, with 10 bases that match TRBD1. V lost 4 bases, J lost 7 bases, and 7 bases stayed unmatched. CDR3 length equals 15 residues. Germline V gene lookup returns CDR1 MNHEY and CDR2 SVGAGI. CDR3 DNA: TGTGCCAGCAGTTTCGGGACAGGGGTTGTAAATGAGCAGTTCTTC. Translated: CASSFGTGVVNEQFF.

CDR3 region: CASRAQGGTKNIQYF. The CDR3 DNA reads TGCGCCAGCAGGGCCCAGGGTGGGACCAAAAACATTCAGTACTTC. The chain combines TRBV10-1 with TRBJ2-4; D may be TRBD1 (5 bases). The germline V and J ends were trimmed by 6 bases and 2 bases, with 14 bases remaining between them. Germline V gives CDR1 WNHNN, CDR2 SYGVQD (reference sequence). This CDR3 is built from 15 residues.